Below, one T cell receptor beta chain is given with its context. The target antigen is unknown. This record comes from a study of T-cell reconstitution after alpha-beta-depleted transplantation in children. The V and J ends lost 8 bases and 9 bases, in that order; junction bases with no gene match: 14. The CDR3 is 14 amino acids. Germline CDR1 is MNHEY and CDR2 is SVGAGI. Study conclusions and caveats: The study reportedly traced alpha-beta T cells about two months after transplant to several hundred expanded graft clones. Newly produced T cells mostly accounted for T-cell counts and diversity one year post-transplant. Certain patients had high TCRbeta diversity at day 60, and it came from recipient T cells and thymic progenitors that survived.

Preparation of the TCRbeta library was carried out with unique molecular identifiers. TCRdb re-derived calls from the PCR reads in MiXCR, one entry per CDR3 protein. Seen here are 600,000 or so distinct CDR3 sequences, roughly 24% observed once, and the top ten hold 14%. The rearrangement joins TRBV6-5 to TRBJ1-2, with 8 bases aligning to TRBD1. The sequence was collected from a boy under two years old who had a stem cell transplant for acute myeloid leukemia, so the T cells may come from the graft donor. Sequences were derived from PBMCs, mostly from graft donor cells, sampled 360 days after TCRalphabeta/CD19-depleted stem cell transplant. CDR3 amino acids: CASGQTGQVTSYTF. In nucleotides, the CDR3 is TGTGCCAGCGGCCAAACGGGACAGGTCACCAGCTACACCTTC.